This T cell receptor beta chain is from a study of cytomegalovirus exposure and HLA in healthy donors. Overall study: In a previous analysis, 117 million unique TCR beta sequences were found from 170 million or so T cells. Overall study results and limits: Overall, around 160 TCR beta chains were annotated as cytomegalovirus-associated. V segments that were indistinguishable, TRBV6-2 and TRBV6-3 among them, were omitted from analysis. Confirmation in vitro established that three CMV-associated chains were specific for CMV antigens.

Researchers ran the PCR with 60 Vbeta and 13 Jbeta primers. Data came from immunoSEQ multiplex PCR; TCRdb stores just in-frame clones and leaves some out. The table includes about 100,000 clones, approximately 70% detected once. This clone was seen a few times. The antigen is undetermined. This CDR3 has 15 amino acids. V lost 4 bases to trimming and J lost 9 bases; unmatched junction nucleotides: 10. Germline CDR1 is MNHEY and CDR2 is SMNVEV (reference sequence). The source material was PBMCs. This clonotype was sampled from a woman younger than 30 in good health and CMV-seropositive. The chain joins TRBV27 to TRBJ2-1, with TRBD1 identical over 9 bases. In DNA form, the CDR3 reads TGTGCCAGCAGTTCATACTCCGGGACAGGGCTTGAGCAGTTCTTC. Protein sequence: CASSSYSGTGLEQFF.